The source of this T cell receptor beta chain is a study of cytomegalovirus exposure and HLA in healthy donors. Looking at the study overall: Among the 350 to 500 donors who were genotyped, about 80% fell in the genetic ancestry cluster that is associated with self-reported Caucasian donors. Overall study findings and caveats: Most TCR sequences were seen very rarely across donors, but some public TCRs occurred in many.

Notes on this clone: Its matching antigen is unknown.

Germline trimming cut 0 bases from V and 5 bases from J; bases unmatched to any gene: 9. Germline V gene lookup returns CDR1 LNHDA and CDR2 SQIVND (reference sequence). This CDR3 is built from 19 residues. PCR employed 60 Vbeta and 13 Jbeta primers. Original methodology: In a later analysis, roughly 11 million of tens of millions of unique beta chains occurred in at least two donors. Using immunoSEQ multiplex PCR, the repertoire was profiled, and TCRdb retains in-frame clones only, with some absent. The D gene and trimming were derived from the DNA, and the V and J assignments and clone size from that table. This table has about 160,000 clones, approximately 70% appearing once.

The chain couples TRBV19 to TRBJ2-2, with TRBD2 identical over 13 bases. The sequencing input was PBMCs. This clonotype originated in a middle-aged man in good health and CMV-seropositive. The CDR3 loop is CASSIDTSGGARVTGELFF. The CDR3 region has the DNA TGTGCCAGTAGTATAGACACTAGCGGGGGGGCCAGAGTTACCGGGGAGCTGTTTTTT.